These 13 T cell receptor beta chains were all obtained from the same sample, sequenced in a study of CD8 T cells in ankylosing spondylitis. MiXCR, applied by TCRdb to the 5' RACE reads, yields one record per CDR3 protein. Found here are under 300,000 distinct CDR3 sequences, around 11% of them singletons; the top ten hold less than 7%. The source material was blood, either unsorted or a sorted T cell fraction (not recorded which). These receptors came from a male donor with ankylosing spondylitis or in good health (not recorded which).

This clonotype was seen repeatedly, ten times or more. The chain combines TRBV5-8 with TRBJ2-1; the match to TRBD2 covers 8 bases. Trimming removed 4 bases from V and 4 bases from J; junction bases left unmatched: 10. The CDR3 has 16 residues. Germline V gives CDR1 SGHTS, CDR2 YDEGEE. CDR3 in amino acids: CASSPRGAGPYNEQFF. DNA of the CDR3: TGTGCCAGCAGCCCGCGGGGGGCGGGACCTTACAATGAGCAGTTCTTC.

There are many counts of this clonotype. The V call is TRBV3-1, the J call TRBJ1-2; tentative D call: TRBD1 (6 bases). Germline loops: CDR1 LGHDT, CDR2 YNNKEL (reference sequence). The CDR3 covers 13 residues. Trimming cost V 3 bases and J 2 bases, with 7 bases left between them. CDR3 coding DNA: TGTGCCAGCAGCCAGCAGGGGAACTATGGCTACACCTTC. Protein sequence: CASSQQGNYGYTF.

This clonotype was observed at least ten times. The V gene is TRBV5-1, the J gene TRBJ1-1, with D possibly being TRBD1 (6 bases). CDR1 and CDR2 (germline): SGHRS, YFSETQ. The V end lost 4 bases, the J end lost 2 bases, and 15 bases lay between the germline ends. This CDR3 has 15 residues. CDR3 in DNA: TGCGCCAGCAGCCTCGGGGGCAGGGGAAACACTGAAGCTTTCTTT. This translates into CASSLGGRGNTEAFF.

This clonotype was seen many times. The chain links TRBV2 to TRBJ2-7; D remains unclear. The CDR3 has 12 amino acids. Germline lookup yields CDR1 SNHLY and CDR2 FYNNEI. V was trimmed by 1 base and J by 6 bases, leaving 7 bases between them. The chain's CDR3 is CASSEERFEQYF. The CDR3 DNA reads TGTGCCAGCAGTGAAGAGAGGTTCGAGCAGTACTTC.

This clonotype was seen at least ten times. The chain has TRBV7-2 and TRBJ1-1, with 7 bases aligning to TRBD1. Germline assignment: CDR1 SGHTA and CDR2 FQGNSA. The trim removed 5 bases at V and 3 bases at J, leaving 12 bases unmatched. The CDR3 is 16 residues long. The CDR3 protein is CASSRFPRGSDTEAFF. Written as DNA, the CDR3 is TGTGCCAGCAGCCGTTTCCCCAGGGGGTCGGACACTGAAGCTTTCTTT.

This clonotype has at least ten counts. The V call is TRBV10-3, the J call TRBJ2-5, with D perhaps TRBD1 or TRBD2 (5 bases each). Germline V gene lookup returns CDR1 ENHRY and CDR2 SYGVKD. This CDR3 is 12 amino acids long. V shed 6 bases and J shed 6 bases, with 11 bases lying between them. The CDR3 loop reads CAISGTSKTQYF. The CDR3 bases are TGTGCCATCAGCGGGACCAGCAAGACCCAGTACTTC.

This clonotype was detected only a few times. J is TRBJ2-1 and V is TRBV20-1, with 9 bases fitting TRBD2. There are 14 residues in the CDR3. Germline CDR1 and CDR2: DFQATT and SNEGSKA (reference sequence). V was clipped by 5 bases and J by 3 bases; unmatched bases: 5. The CDR3 here is CSASSGTLYNEQFF. The CDR3 bases are TGCAGTGCTTCTAGCGGGACTCTCTACAATGAGCAGTTCTTC.

This clonotype was recorded at least ten times. The chain is built from TRBV20-1 and TRBJ2-7; 14 bases align to TRBD2. V was pared by 6 bases and J by 4 bases, with 5 bases of the junction left unmatched. Germline V gene data show CDR1 as DFQATT and CDR2 as SNEGSKA (reference sequence). This CDR3 is built from 14 residues. The CDR3 loop is CSAPGLAGVYEQYF. The CDR3 nucleotides read TGCAGTGCACCGGGACTAGCGGGAGTGTACGAGCAGTACTTC.

Ten or more counts support this clonotype. This chain links TRBV7-3 with TRBJ2-1, with D perhaps matching TRBD1 (6 bases). Trimming pared 6 bases from V and 5 bases from J, leaving 11 bases between. This CDR3 has 13 residues. Germline CDR1 and CDR2: SGHTA and FQGTGA. CDR3 bases: TGTGCCAGCAGTTATACAGGGAACAATGAGCAGTTCTTC. Residues: CASSYTGNNEQFF.

The table lists this clonotype with many counts. The chain links TRBV5-1 to TRBJ2-5; D is possibly TRBD1 (5 bases). The germline CDR1 and CDR2 sequences are SGHRS and YFSETQ. This CDR3 spans 15 amino acids. Trimming pared 1 base from V and 2 bases from J, leaving 12 bases between. This chain's CDR3 is CASSLFSQEQETQYF. CDR3 sequence (DNA): TGCGCCAGCAGCTTGTTTTCACAGGAACAAGAGACCCAGTACTTC. Combining the CDR3 with reference TRBV5-1 and TRBJ2-5 gives the whole variable domain KAGVTQTPRYLIKTRGQQVTLSCSPISGHRSVSWYQQTPGQGLQFLFEYFSETQRNKGNFPGRFSGRQFSNSRSEMNVSTLELGDSALYLCASSLFSQEQETQYFGPGTRLLVL.

The rearrangement uses TRBV28 and TRBJ2-1; 11 bases are a match to TRBD2. Germline V lookup: CDR1 MDHEN, CDR2 SYDVKM. The length of the CDR3 is 15 residues. V gave up 7 bases and J gave up 3 bases; unmatched junction bases: 5. The DNA of the CDR3 is TGTGCCAGCACCTTGCTAGCGGGAGGCTACAATGAGCAGTTCTTC. Translating it yields CASTLLAGGYNEQFF.

The chain is built from TRBV7-3 and TRBJ2-1; 7 positions agree with TRBD2. CDR3 length: 14 amino acids. With 3 bases clipped from V and 10 bases from J, the junction kept 9 bases outside the gene matches. Germline V gene lookup returns CDR1 SGHTA and CDR2 FQGTGA. The CDR3 DNA follows: TGTGCCAGCAGCTTGGCGGGAGCCGGTGAGGAGCAGTTCTTC. Translation: CASSLAGAGEEQFF.

The sample holds a few counts of this clonotype. This chain connects TRBV12-3 or TRBV12-4 to TRBJ2-1, with TRBD1 as a possible D gene (6 bases). With 5 bases removed from V and 7 bases from J, the gap between germline ends came to 21 bases. This CDR3 has 16 amino acids. CDR3 sequence reads: CASSVTLTVRGNEQFF. The CDR3 DNA follows: TGTGCCAGCAGTGTTACCCTCACCGTAAGGGGGAATGAGCAGTTCTTC.